These 2 T cell receptor beta chains were sequenced from one sample in a study of blood T cell repertoires in COVID-19. Generated by immunoSEQ multiplex PCR, the TCRdb table keeps only in-frame clones and is missing some. Here the sample spans about 380,000 clones, roughly 91% being singletons. The specimen sequenced was PBMCs or T cells enriched from blood (not recorded which). All receptors derive from a young woman who had recovered from COVID-19.

The rearrangement links TRBV20-1 to TRBJ2-2; TRBD1 matches 7 bases. CDR1 is DFQATT, CDR2 SNEGSKA, per germline (reference sequence). The V segment lost 3 bases and the J segment 0 bases; nucleotides outside the gene matches: 1. The CDR3 is 14 amino acids. The CDR3 DNA follows: TGCAGTGCTAGTCAGGGGGCGAACACCGGGGAGCTGTTTTTT. Translated: CSASQGANTGELFF.

This clone was recorded once. J is TRBJ2-3 and V is TRBV2; 12 bases map to TRBD2. The CDR3 spans 17 residues. Germline V gene sequence: CDR1 SNHLY, CDR2 FYNNEI. J lost 4 bases, V lost 0 bases, and 5 bases had no gene match. The CDR3 region has the DNA TGTGCCAGCAGTGAAGCGGCTAGCGGGGGGGCCCCAGATACGCAGTATTTT. Translating gives CASSEAASGGAPDTQYF.